This T cell receptor beta chain came from a study of OX40 agonist ivuxolimab in advanced cancers. Generated by immunoSEQ multiplex PCR, the TCRdb table keeps only in-frame clones and is missing some. The profile shows some 140,000 clones, under 95% of them singletons. The TCR sequence derives from an adult with an advanced solid tumor such as melanoma, head and neck, liver or kidney cancer. The specimen comprised CD4+ or CD8+ T cells sorted from blood, sampled in a trial of the OX40 agonist ivuxolimab.

CDR3 DNA: TGTGCCAGCAGTGGCGTAGCTTATAATTCACCCCTCCACTTT. This encodes CASSGVAYNSPLHF. The chain combines TRBV25-1 with TRBJ1-6; no reliable D call. The CDR3 is 14 residues long. V lost 4 bases, J lost 4 bases, and 8 bases lay in between. Germline V CDR1 and CDR2: MGHDK, SYGVNS.